A selection of T cell receptor beta chains follows, all from one sample in a study of cytotoxic CD8 clonotypes in ibrutinib-treated CLL. The repertoire was sequenced with immunoSEQ multiplex PCR; TCRdb's copy has only in-frame clones and lacks some. The repertoire includes 150,000 or so clones, approximately 80% of them detected once, and about 27% sits in the top ten. This sample comprised PBMCs, obtained after 12 months of ibrutinib treatment. These TCRs come from a human donor with chronic lymphocytic leukemia. Each CDR3 is given with its conserved first and last residue. The D gene is left open where the match is weak. Part of the rows lack a size; the others show once, few, many or a class for expanded clones.

V	D	size	J	DNA	CDR3
TRBV4-1	NA	NA	TRBJ1-3	TGCGCCAGCAGCCAAACAGGCTTTTCTGGAAACACCATATATTTT	CASSQTGFSGNTIYF
TRBV11-2	NA	NA	TRBJ2-7	TGTGCCAGCAGCTCGGGACTGATGAACGAGCAGTACTTC	CASSSGLMNEQYF
TRBV29-1	NA	NA	TRBJ2-2	TGCAGCGTTCGTGCGGGGTGGGCCGGGGAGCTGTTTTTT	CSVRAGWAGELFF
TRBV6-1	NA	NA	TRBJ2-3	TGTGCCAGCAGTGGAGGGCGACCTGGGTATTTT	CASSGGRPGYF
TRBV10-3	TRBD1	NA	TRBJ1-5	TGTGCCACCCATAAAGGGGACAGGGATAATCAGCCCCAGCATTTT	CATHKGDRDNQPQHF
TRBV7-2	NA	NA	TRBJ1-2	TGTGCCAGCAGCTTAGACGGGGTTGGCTACACCTTC	CASSLDGVGYTF
TRBV7-3	TRBD2	NA	TRBJ2-2	TGTGCCAGCAGCTTAAGAGTATTAGCGGGAGGGCCGGGGAACACCGGGGAGCTGTTTTTT	CASSLRVLAGGPGNTGELFF
TRBV15	NA	NA	TRBJ1-1	TGTGCCACCAGCAGTGGACTCCACCCGGAGGCTTTCTTT	CATSSGLHPEAFF
TRBV14	NA	NA	TRBJ1-4	TGTGCCAGCAGCCACCTTAGGGGGACTAATGAAAAACTGTTTTTT	CASSHLRGTNEKLFF
TRBV7-2	TRBD2	NA	TRBJ2-1	TGTGCCAGCAGCGAAGACCCGGGGGGTAATGAGCAGTTCTTC	CASSEDPGGNEQFF
TRBV18	NA	NA	TRBJ2-2	TGTGCCAGCTCACCCCCCGGGACTTCGAACACCGGGGAGCTGTTTTTT	CASSPPGTSNTGELFF
TRBV2	NA	few	TRBJ2-5	TGTGCCAGCAGTGGGGGTTGGGAGACCCAGTACTTC	CASSGGWETQYF
TRBV7-7	NA	NA	TRBJ1-3	TGTGCTAGCAGCTTAGTTTACGATGGCTCTGGAAACACCATATATTTT	CASSLVYDGSGNTIYF
TRBV5-5	NA	NA	TRBJ1-2	TGTGCCAGCAGCTTGGTTCGGTTTGGCTACACCTTC	CASSLVRFGYTF
TRBV18	TRBD2	NA	TRBJ2-5	TGTGCCAGCTCACCGCGGACTAGCGGGGTGGAGACCCAGTACTTC	CASSPRTSGVETQYF